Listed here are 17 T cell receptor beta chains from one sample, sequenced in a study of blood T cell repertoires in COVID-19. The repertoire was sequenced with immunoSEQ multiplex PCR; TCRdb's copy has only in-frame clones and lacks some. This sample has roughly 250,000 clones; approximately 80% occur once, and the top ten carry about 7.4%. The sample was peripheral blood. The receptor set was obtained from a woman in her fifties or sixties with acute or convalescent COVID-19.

The CDR3 here is CASSYNSGGWEKLFF. The CDR3 DNA follows: TGTGCCAGCAGTTACAACAGTGGAGGATGGGAAAAACTGTTTTTT. This rearrangement joins TRBV6-5 to TRBJ1-4; D unclear. Germline assignment: CDR1 MNHEY and CDR2 SVGAGI. This CDR3 has 15 residues. The V end lost 2 bases, the J end lost 8 bases, and 15 bases lay between the germline ends.

The chain's CDR3 is CASSKLAGEETQYF. The CDR3 DNA reads as TGTGCCAGCAGCAAGCTAGCGGGAGAAGAGACCCAGTACTTC. This rearrangement joins TRBV14 to TRBJ2-5; TRBD2 matches at 10 bases. Germline V gives CDR1 SGHDN, CDR2 FVKESK. V shed 5 bases and J 3 bases; nucleotides not matched to a gene: 3. The CDR3 has 14 residues.

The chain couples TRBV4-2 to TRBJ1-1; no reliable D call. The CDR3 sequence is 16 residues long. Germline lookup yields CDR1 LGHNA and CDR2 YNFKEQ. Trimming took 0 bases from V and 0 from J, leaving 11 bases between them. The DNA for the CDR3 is TGTGCCAGCAGCCAAGATATTTCCGGGGTGAACACTGAAGCTTTCTTT. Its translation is CASSQDISGVNTEAFF.

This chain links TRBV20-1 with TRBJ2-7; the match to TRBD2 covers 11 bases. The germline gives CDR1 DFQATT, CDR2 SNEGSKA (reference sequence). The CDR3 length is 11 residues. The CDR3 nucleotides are TGCAGGGGGACTAGCGGCCACGAGCAGTACTTC. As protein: CRGTSGHEQYF.

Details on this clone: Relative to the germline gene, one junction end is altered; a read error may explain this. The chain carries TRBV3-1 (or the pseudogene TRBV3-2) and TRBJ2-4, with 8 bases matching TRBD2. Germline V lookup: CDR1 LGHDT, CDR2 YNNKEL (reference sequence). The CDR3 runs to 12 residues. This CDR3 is CASSQAGGGQHF. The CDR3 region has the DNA TGTGCCAGCAGCCAAGCGGGAGGGGGGCAGCACTTC.

The CDR3 sequence is CASSVGRAAYNEQFF. CDR3 sequence (DNA): TGTGCCAGCAGCGTCGGGAGGGCCGCCTACAATGAGCAGTTCTTC. The chain employs TRBV2 and TRBJ2-1; TRBD2 matches at 8 bases. CDR1 is SNHLY and CDR2 is FYNNEI in the germline V gene. This CDR3 is 15 amino acids long. With V trimmed by 6 bases and J by 2 bases, 6 bases remained unmatched.

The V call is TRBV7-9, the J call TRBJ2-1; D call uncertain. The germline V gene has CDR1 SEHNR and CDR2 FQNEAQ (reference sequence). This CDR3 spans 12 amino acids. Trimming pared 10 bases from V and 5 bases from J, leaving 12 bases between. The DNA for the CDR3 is TGTGCCACCTCCATAGTCGACAATGAGCAGTTCTTC. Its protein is CATSIVDNEQFF.

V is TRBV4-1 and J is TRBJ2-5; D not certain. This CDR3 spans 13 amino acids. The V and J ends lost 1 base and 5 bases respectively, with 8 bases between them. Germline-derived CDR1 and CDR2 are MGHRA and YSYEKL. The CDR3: CASSQGTRETQYF. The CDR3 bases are TGCGCCAGCAGCCAAGGAACGAGGGAGACCCAGTACTTC.

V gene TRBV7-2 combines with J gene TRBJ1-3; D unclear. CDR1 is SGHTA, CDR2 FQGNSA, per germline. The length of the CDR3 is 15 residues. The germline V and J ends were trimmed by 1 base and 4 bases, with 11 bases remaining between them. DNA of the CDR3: TGTGCCAGCAGCTTAGGGGAAGGGAGAGGAAACACCATATATTTT. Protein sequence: CASSLGEGRGNTIYF.

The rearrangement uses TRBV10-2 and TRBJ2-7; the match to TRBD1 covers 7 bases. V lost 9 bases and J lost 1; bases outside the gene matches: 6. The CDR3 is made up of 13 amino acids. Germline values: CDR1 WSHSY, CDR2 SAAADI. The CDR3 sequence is CASRTGSSYEQYF. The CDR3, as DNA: TGCGCCAGTCGGACAGGTAGTTCCTACGAGCAGTACTTC.

The CDR3 here is CASLPASGNEQFF. Here the CDR3 DNA reads TGTGCCAGCCTTCCAGCTAGCGGGAATGAGCAGTTCTTC. The chain carries TRBV2 and TRBJ2-1, with 8 bases identical to TRBD2. The CDR3 runs 13 residues. V lost 8 bases and J lost 7; bases outside the gene matches: 7. Per germline, CDR1 SNHLY and CDR2 FYNNEI.

As DNA, the CDR3 is TGTGCCAGTAGCAGCCCGGGTGAGCAGTTCTTC. It yields the protein CASSSPGEQFF. The genes are TRBV19 and TRBJ2-1; D is unclear. The V and J ends lost 6 bases and 9 bases respectively, with 9 bases between them. The germline V gene has CDR1 LNHDA and CDR2 SQIVND (reference sequence). CDR3 length: 11 residues.

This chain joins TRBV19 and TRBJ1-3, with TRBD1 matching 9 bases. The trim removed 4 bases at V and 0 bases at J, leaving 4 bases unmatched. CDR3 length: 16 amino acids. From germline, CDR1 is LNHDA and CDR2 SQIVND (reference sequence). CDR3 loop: CASSTPGQGSGNTIYF. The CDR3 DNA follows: TGTGCCAGTAGTACCCCGGGACAGGGCTCTGGAAACACCATATATTTT.

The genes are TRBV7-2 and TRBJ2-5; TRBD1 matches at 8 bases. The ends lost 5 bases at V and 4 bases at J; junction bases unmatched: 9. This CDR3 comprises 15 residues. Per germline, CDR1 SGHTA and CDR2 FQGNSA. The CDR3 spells CASSPTGTGGETQYF. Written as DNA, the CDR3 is TGTGCCAGCAGCCCAACCGGGACAGGAGGAGAGACCCAGTACTTC.

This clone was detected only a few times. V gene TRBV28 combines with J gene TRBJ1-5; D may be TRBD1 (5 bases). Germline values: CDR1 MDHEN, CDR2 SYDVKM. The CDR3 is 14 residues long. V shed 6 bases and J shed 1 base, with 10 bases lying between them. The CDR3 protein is CASSEGLSNQPQHF. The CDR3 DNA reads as TGTGCCAGCAGCGAGGGACTGAGCAATCAGCCCCAGCATTTT. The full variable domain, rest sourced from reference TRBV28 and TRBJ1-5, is DVKVTQSSRYLVKRTGEKVFLECVQDMDHENMFWYRQDPGLGLRLIYFSYDVKMKEKGDIPEGYSVSREKKERFSLILESASTNQTSMYLCASSEGLSNQPQHFGDGTRLSIL.

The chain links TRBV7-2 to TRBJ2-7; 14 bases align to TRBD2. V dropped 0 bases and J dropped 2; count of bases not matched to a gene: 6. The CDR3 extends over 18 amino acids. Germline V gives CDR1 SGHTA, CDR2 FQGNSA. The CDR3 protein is CASSLAPTSGGAPYEQYF. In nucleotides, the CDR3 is TGTGCCAGCAGCTTAGCCCCGACTAGCGGGGGGGCCCCCTACGAGCAGTACTTC.

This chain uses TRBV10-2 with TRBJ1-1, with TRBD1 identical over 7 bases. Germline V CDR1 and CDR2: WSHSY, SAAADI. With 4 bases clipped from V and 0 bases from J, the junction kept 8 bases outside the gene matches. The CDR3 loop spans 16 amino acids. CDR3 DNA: TGCGCCAGCAGTGGCCAACGACAGGGAATGAACACTGAAGCTTTCTTT. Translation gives CASSGQRQGMNTEAFF.